A single sample is the source of the 30 T cell receptor beta chains below, sequenced in a study of shared clonotypes between healthy human individuals. Data came from immunoSEQ multiplex PCR; TCRdb stores just in-frame clones and leaves some out. The sample has 450,000 to 500,000 clones; 65% to 85% are singletons. The sample comprised PBMCs. These receptors were taken from a woman between 35 and 50 years old in good health. Some clones in this sample may be carry-over from other donors' samples.

This rearrangement joins TRBV28 to TRBJ1-5, with 7 bases identical to TRBD1. V lost 0 bases and J lost 6; bases outside the gene matches: 8. The CDR3 sequence is 16 residues long. Germline values: CDR1 MDHEN, CDR2 SYDVKM. The CDR3 reads CASSLWSRGGRQPQHF. CDR3 DNA sequence: TGTGCCAGCAGTTTATGGAGCAGGGGGGGTCGTCAGCCCCAGCATTTT.

The rearrangement uses TRBV28 and TRBJ1-2; TRBD1 matches 8 bases. Per germline, CDR1 MDHEN and CDR2 SYDVKM. The trim removed 2 bases at V and 2 bases at J, leaving 4 bases unmatched. The CDR3 runs 15 residues. The CDR3 nucleotides are TGTGCCAGCAGTTTACCTGCAGGGGGCAACTATGGCTACACCTTC. It is translated as CASSLPAGGNYGYTF.

The J gene is TRBJ2-2, the V gene TRBV11-2; perhaps TRBD1 as D (6 bases). V lost 3 bases, J lost 2 bases, and 7 bases lay in between. The CDR3 runs 14 residues. Germline V CDR1 and CDR2: SGHAT, FQNNGV. The CDR3 nucleotides are TGTGCCAGCAGCTTTGGGGGCAACACCGGGGAGCTGTTTTTT. This gives the protein CASSFGGNTGELFF.

This clone was counted many times. The chain carries TRBV6-6 and TRBJ2-5, with TRBD1 matching 10 bases. Germline V gene lookup returns CDR1 MNHNY and CDR2 SVGAGI (reference sequence). V trimming: 5 bases; J trimming: 5 bases; junction bases outside the gene matches: 5. CDR3 size: 14 residues. CDR3 nucleotide sequence: TGTGCCAGCAGTCCCGGGACAGGGGTCGAGACCCAGTACTTC. Protein: CASSPGTGVETQYF.

The chain carries TRBV7-2 and TRBJ2-7, with 7 bases matching TRBD1. Unmatched junction bases numbered 15, after V lost 4 bases and J lost 9 bases. The germline CDR1 and CDR2 sequences are SGHTA and FQGNSA. This CDR3 has 15 amino acids. The CDR3 nucleotides are TGTGCCAGCAGCTCCTCCGGGACAGTTGGGGCCGGGCAGTACTTC. It codes for CASSSSGTVGAGQYF.

The chain couples TRBV27 to TRBJ1-1, with 7 positions matching TRBD1. CDR3 size: 14 residues. The germline V gene encodes CDR1 MNHEY and CDR2 SMNVEV (reference sequence). J was trimmed by 0 bases and V by 6 bases; bases with no gene match: 4. CDR3 bases: TGTGCCAGCAGGTCGGGACAGTTGAACACTGAAGCTTTCTTT. It encodes CASRSGQLNTEAFF.

This chain links TRBV6-1 with TRBJ2-1; weak D call: TRBD2 (6 bases). The CDR3 runs to 13 residues. Germline loops: CDR1 MNHNS, CDR2 SASEGT. Trimming left V 1 base short and J 15 bases short, with 16 bases between. The CDR3 spells CASSEGGTGLRFF. The CDR3 DNA reads TGTGCCAGCAGTGAAGGGGGAACGGGACTCCGGTTCTTC.

J is TRBJ1-3 and V is TRBV2; D remains unclear. V gave up 4 bases and J gave up 0 bases, with 4 bases separating them. The germline gives CDR1 SNHLY, CDR2 FYNNEI. This CDR3 is 13 amino acids long. CDR3 loop: CASSVLSGNTIYF. CDR3 coding DNA: TGTGCCAGCAGTGTGCTCTCTGGAAACACCATATATTTT. The full variable domain, rest sourced from reference TRBV2 and TRBJ1-3, is EPEVTQTPSHQVTQMGQEVILRCVPISNHLYFYWYRQILGQKVEFLVSFYNNEISEKSEIFDDQFSVERPDGSNFTLKIRSTKLEDSAMYFCASSVLSGNTIYFGEGSWLTVV.

CDR3 amino acids: CASSLEGGARQPQHF. As DNA, the CDR3 is TGTGCCAGCAGCTTAGAAGGGGGCGCGAGACAGCCCCAGCATTTT. This sequence joins TRBV11-2 and TRBJ1-5, with TRBD1 matching 7 bases. Germline assignment: CDR1 SGHAT and CDR2 FQNNGV. The CDR3 contains 15 residues. J lost 7 bases, V lost 0 bases, and 6 bases had no gene match. The complete variable domain, with remaining parts taken from reference TRBV11-2 and TRBJ1-5, reads EAGVAQSPRYKIIEKRQSVAFWCNPISGHATLYWYQQILGQGPKLLIQFQNNGVVDDSQLPKDRFSAERLKGVDSTLKIQPAKLEDSAVYLCASSLEGGARQPQHFGDGTRLSIL.

V usage is TRBV27 and J usage is TRBJ2-3; no reliable D call. Trimming shortened V by 2 bases and J by 3 bases, and 6 bases separated the two germline ends. CDR1 is MNHEY, CDR2 SMNVEV, per germline (reference sequence). The CDR3 spans 13 residues. In DNA, the CDR3 is TGTGCCAGCAGTTTAGGATATACAGATACGCAGTATTTT. Amino acids: CASSLGYTDTQYF.

V usage is TRBV5-4 and J usage is TRBJ2-3, with D perhaps matching TRBD1 (6 bases). The CDR3 runs to 15 residues. V shed 2 bases and J shed 4 bases, with 14 bases lying between them. CDR1 SGHNT and CDR2 YYREEE come from the germline V gene (reference sequence). CDR3 residues: CASSFGGGRADTQYF. The CDR3 DNA follows: TGTGCCAGCAGCTTTGGGGGCGGTCGAGCAGATACGCAGTATTTT.

This clone was picked up many times. The chain couples TRBV5-1 to TRBJ2-5; no clear D gene. This CDR3 has 15 amino acids. V lost 4 bases, J lost 1 base, and 14 bases lay in between. CDR1 is SGHRS, CDR2 YFSETQ, per germline. This chain's CDR3 is CASSQNVGSQETQYF. CDR3 DNA: TGCGCCAGCAGCCAAAATGTGGGTTCCCAAGAGACCCAGTACTTC.

A remark on this clone: This likely traces to a read error, being one base from a far larger clone. The same CDR3 can be traced to other DNA sequences in this sample. This chain links TRBV2 with TRBJ2-7; 12 bases are shared with TRBD2. J was trimmed by 7 bases and V by 8 bases; bases with no gene match: 3. Looked up from germline, CDR1 is SNHLY and CDR2 is FYNNEI. CDR3 length: 12 residues. The chain's CDR3 is CASGGLAGEQYF. For the CDR3, the DNA is TGTGCCAGCGGGGGACTAGCGGGTGAGCAGTACTTC.

This clone showed up just once. V gene TRBV19 combines with J gene TRBJ2-3; no clear D. The CDR3 has 18 amino acids. Between the trimmed V and J ends, which lost 6 bases and 0 bases, there was a span of 22 bases. The germline V gene encodes CDR1 LNHDA and CDR2 SQIVND (reference sequence). CDR3 residues: CASSKLGSPETSTDTQYF. DNA for the CDR3: TGTGCCAGTAGCAAGCTTGGTAGCCCTGAGACTAGCACAGATACGCAGTATTTT.

This chain uses TRBV6-6 with TRBJ2-5; D is perhaps TRBD1 or TRBD2 (7 bases each). V lost 7 bases and J lost 5, with 20 bases in between. The germline CDR1 and CDR2 sequences are MNHNY and SVGAGI (reference sequence). This CDR3 spans 15 amino acids. The CDR3 nucleotides are TGTGCCAGCACCCTTCTAGCGGAGACAGGGGAGACCCAGTACTTC. This gives the protein CASTLLAETGETQYF.

To note about this clone: This clone may be a read error of a much larger clone one base away. Other DNA sequences within the sample encode an identical CDR3. This chain uses TRBV6-6 with TRBJ2-2; 8 positions match TRBD1. Trimming at V came to 8 bases and at J to 5 bases, leaving 7 bases not matched to a gene. Germline V gene data show CDR1 as MNHNY and CDR2 as SVGAGI (reference sequence). This CDR3 comprises 14 residues. The CDR3 sequence is CASGLRQGTGELFF. The CDR3 DNA follows: TGTGCCAGCGGTCTAAGACAGGGGACCGGGGAGCTGTTTTTT.

J is TRBJ1-3 and V is TRBV6-5; D ambiguous. This CDR3 is 16 amino acids long. V gave up 0 bases and J gave up 0 bases, with 9 bases separating them. Germline V gene sequence: CDR1 MNHEY, CDR2 SVGAGI. The CDR3 region is CASSYSVRGSGNTIYF. In DNA form, the CDR3 reads TGTGCCAGCAGTTACTCTGTCAGAGGCTCTGGAAACACCATATATTTT.

V usage is TRBV6-5 and J usage is TRBJ2-5; D perhaps matches TRBD2 (5 bases). V lost 11 bases, J lost 5 bases, and 24 bases lay in between. Germline V gives CDR1 MNHEY, CDR2 SVGAGI. CDR3 length equals 15 residues. CDR3 in DNA: TGTGCCTGCGGTTACTCTTTAGACCGCGGGGAGACCCAGTACTTC. As protein: CACGYSLDRGETQYF.

A note on this clone: This same CDR3 is encoded by further DNA sequences in the sample. The chain couples TRBV7-6 to TRBJ1-3, with 7 bases aligning to TRBD1. Trimming cost V 5 bases and J 1 base; bases outside gene matches: 5. Looked up from germline, CDR1 is SGHVS and CDR2 is FNYEAQ. The CDR3 spans 15 residues. CDR3 sequence reads: CASSRQGGSGNTIYF. The DNA of the CDR3 is TGTGCCAGCAGCAGACAGGGCGGTTCTGGAAACACCATATATTTT.

This sequence joins TRBV6-1 and TRBJ1-1; D unresolved. Trimming removed 3 bases at V and 4 bases at J, with 15 bases between. Germline values: CDR1 MNHNS, CDR2 SASEGT. This CDR3 has 15 residues. CDR3 DNA: TGTGCCAGCAGTGAGTGGGGAGCGGCGGTCACTGAAGCTTTCTTT. It encodes CASSEWGAAVTEAFF.

There are a few counts of this clone. The chain recombines TRBV27 with TRBJ2-3; D is unresolved. Trimming cost V 7 bases and J 4 bases, with 18 bases left between them. Germline assignment: CDR1 MNHEY and CDR2 SMNVEV (reference sequence). The CDR3 is 15 residues long. DNA of the CDR3: TGTGCCAGCAACCCACAAAGAACGGGCGCAGATACGCAGTATTTT. Its translation is CASNPQRTGADTQYF.

This rearrangement joins TRBV6-1 to TRBJ2-7; 8 positions match TRBD1. V lost 3 bases and J lost 7; bases outside the gene matches: 5. The CDR3 runs to 13 residues. CDR1 and CDR2 (germline): MNHNS, SASEGT. The CDR3 nucleotides read TGTGCCAGCAGTGACAGGGGGCTGAGGGAGCAGTACTTC. Translation: CASSDRGLREQYF.

This clone occurred a few times. This chain uses TRBV30 with TRBJ2-5, with TRBD2 as a possible D gene (6 bases). CDR1 GTSNPN and CDR2 SVGIG come from the germline V gene (reference sequence). The V end was cut by 6 bases, the J end by 1 base, with 12 bases between. This CDR3 spans 13 amino acids. In DNA form, the CDR3 reads TGTGCCTGTGCGGGGAGTTTCCAAGAGACCCAGTACTTC. This encodes CACAGSFQETQYF. Variable domain in full (rest from reference TRBV30 and TRBJ2-5): SQTIHQWPATLVQPVGSPLSLECTVEGTSNPNLYWYRQAAGRGLQLLFYSVGIGQISSEVPQNLSASRPQDRQFILSSKKLLLSDSGFYLCACAGSFQETQYFGPGTRLLVL.

This chain uses TRBV6-1 with TRBJ2-5, with TRBD2 identical over 13 bases. V lost 7 bases, J lost 5 bases, and 10 bases stayed unmatched. Per the germline V gene, CDR1 is MNHNS and CDR2 is SASEGT. The length of the CDR3 is 16 residues. The CDR3 loop is CASNEGLAGWGETQYF. CDR3 DNA sequence: TGTGCCAGCAATGAGGGACTAGCGGGATGGGGTGAGACCCAGTACTTC.

The chain carries TRBV23-1 and TRBJ1-5, with 8 bases that match TRBD1. TRBV23-1 is flagged as an ORF with uncertain function. The V segment lost 6 bases and the J segment 5 bases; nucleotides outside the gene matches: 9. This CDR3 region has 15 residues. The CDR3 reads CASRPGQGGDQPQHF. DNA for the CDR3: TGCGCCAGCAGACCCGGACAGGGAGGAGATCAGCCCCAGCATTTT.

V gene TRBV4-1 combines with J gene TRBJ1-2; a weak D match, TRBD1 (5 bases). The CDR3 sequence is 14 residues long. Per the germline V gene, CDR1 is MGHRA and CDR2 is YSYEKL. Trimming shortened V by 0 bases and J by 5 bases, and 10 bases separated the two germline ends. CDR3 loop: CASSQDRGVYGYTF. The CDR3 DNA follows: TGCGCCAGCAGCCAAGATCGGGGGGTTTATGGCTACACCTTC.

On this clone: Other nucleotide sequences from this sample produce the same CDR3. The chain carries TRBV29-1 and TRBJ2-2, with 9 bases identical to TRBD1. CDR3 length: 13 amino acids. Germline V gene data show CDR1 as SQVTM and CDR2 as ANQGSEA. Trimming cost V 7 bases and J 1 base; bases outside gene matches: 1. The CDR3 coding sequence is TGCAGCGCGGGACAGGGGAACACCGGGGAGCTGTTTTTT. Translated, it gives CSAGQGNTGELFF.

As concerns this clone: This is likely an artifact of a read error, given a far larger clone one base away. This chain connects TRBV30 to TRBJ2-2; D is ambiguous. The CDR3 has 15 amino acids. From germline, CDR1 is GTSNPN and CDR2 SVGIG (reference sequence). V was shortened by 2 bases and J by 6 bases, with 16 bases between the two germline ends. The CDR3 DNA sequence: TGTGCCTGGAGTATGACGACAAGGCGTCCCGGGGAGCTGTTTTTT. Translating gives CAWSMTTRRPGELFF. Together with reference TRBV30 and TRBJ2-2, the CDR3 gives the full variable domain: SQTIHQWPATLVQPVGSPLSLECTVEGTSNPNLYWYRQAAGRGLQLLFYSVGIGQISSEVPQNLSASRPQDRQFILSSKKLLLSDSGFYLCAWSMTTRRPGELFFGEGSRLTVL.

In regard to this clone: Germline is not matched at one junction end, which may reflect a read error. The V and J genes are TRBV7-7 and TRBJ2-3, with a possible D match to TRBD2 (6 bases). The CDR3 has 16 residues. Germline loops: CDR1 SSHAT, CDR2 FNYEAQ (reference sequence). The CDR3 here is CASTPIPTSRADTQYF. As DNA, the CDR3 is TGTGCTAGCACCCCTATCCCCACTAGCCGCGCAGATACGCAGTATTTT.

The chain carries TRBV29-1 and TRBJ1-5, with D possibly matching TRBD1 (6 bases). This CDR3 contains 13 residues. Trimming took 6 bases from V and 5 from J, leaving 14 bases between them. Germline V gene data show CDR1 as SQVTM and CDR2 as ANQGSEA. CDR3 bases: TGCAGCGTCTATACAGGGTTGGATCAGCCCCAGCATTTT. It yields the protein CSVYTGLDQPQHF.